One sample yielded the 16 T cell receptor beta chains listed below, sequenced in a study of regulatory T cells in long-lasting Graves disease (dated by TCRdb to 2020 to 2023). Read against the paper, the sample's time point label means: persistent/refractory GD, antithyroid drugs over 5 years with positive TRAb. For both TCR sequencing and RNA sequencing, RNA was extracted from PBMCs in TRIzol. The receptor library was made with multiplex PCR. The sample was run on an Illumina HiSeq 4000. iRepertoire HTBI primers and Arm-PCR amplification of CDR3 regions were used to construct TCR beta libraries. TCRdb redid the processing of the public reads, applying fastp at Q25 and MiXCR, and retained in-frame beta chains. CDR3 protein duplicates are merged, each entry listing the most common genes and DNA. This sample holds around 460,000 distinct CDR3 sequences; approximately 23% were observed only once. The top ten hold less than 15% of the sample.

The input for sequencing was peripheral blood mononuclear cells (PBMCs), taken when the disease was refractory, from a patient treated with antithyroid drugs. The receptors shown here come from a female donor with Graves disease.

This clonotype was seen a single time. The chain has TRBV4-3 and TRBJ2-7, with D hard to call. With 0 bases removed from V and 7 bases from J, the gap between germline ends came to 10 bases. The CDR3 spans 13 residues. CDR1 is LGHNA and CDR2 is YSLEER in the germline V gene. The CDR3 loop is CASSQDRVGEQYF. The CDR3 region has the DNA TGCGCCAGCAGCCAAGATCGTGTGGGAGAGCAGTACTTC.

This clonotype was seen more than once but under ten times. The chain joins TRBV7-3 to TRBJ1-5; tentative D call: TRBD1 (5 bases). The V gene lost 7 bases and the J gene lost 6 bases, with 25 bases spanning the gap. The CDR3 extends over 17 amino acids. Looked up from germline, CDR1 is SGHTA and CDR2 is FQGTGA. CDR3 sequence: CASTPRPRGELRQPQHF. The CDR3 DNA reads TGTGCCAGCACTCCACGCCCGAGAGGGGAGCTGCGTCAGCCCCAGCATTTT.

This clonotype was picked up many times. The rearrangement uses TRBV12-3 or TRBV12-4 and TRBJ1-1; 10 bases fit TRBD1. The CDR3 sequence is 14 residues long. The V gene end was trimmed by 6 bases and the J gene end by 11 bases; junction bases not matched to a gene: 12. CDR3: CASRLGTGELHAFF. As DNA, the CDR3 is TGTGCCAGCAGACTCGGGACAGGGGAATTACATGCTTTCTTT.

This clonotype has at least ten counts. The chain combines TRBV28 with TRBJ1-1; TRBD1 might be the D (5 bases). CDR1 is MDHEN and CDR2 is SYDVKM in the germline V gene. The ends were cut back, 2 bases at V and 4 bases at J, with 11 bases in the middle. This CDR3 contains 14 residues. The CDR3 coding sequence is TGTGCCAGCAGTTTAGACAGCTACAGCACTGAAGCTTTCTTT. Translation: CASSLDSYSTEAFF.

V usage is TRBV7-8 and J usage is TRBJ2-5, with D tentatively TRBD2 (6 bases). Germline V lookup: CDR1 SGHVS, CDR2 FQNEAQ. The V gene lost 2 bases and the J gene lost 10 bases, with 8 bases spanning the gap. This CDR3 spans 11 amino acids. CDR3 sequence: CASSLPGSQYF. The CDR3 nucleotides read TGTGCCAGCAGCTTACCCGGGAGCCAGTACTTC.

This clonotype was detected ten times or more. V gene TRBV4-1 combines with J gene TRBJ1-1; D unresolved. Germline CDR1 MGHRA, CDR2 YSYEKL. The CDR3 is 12 residues long. Trimming stripped 2 bases from V and 7 bases from J, with 8 bases between. The CDR3 here is CASSQSANEAFF. The CDR3 nucleotides are TGCGCCAGCAGCCAATCGGCTAATGAAGCTTTCTTT.

Only a few counts were recorded for this clonotype. The chain combines TRBV19 with TRBJ2-7; the D gene is possibly TRBD2 (5 bases). From germline, CDR1 is LNHDA and CDR2 SQIVND (reference sequence). The CDR3 consists of 15 residues. V shed 4 bases and J shed 0 bases, with 13 bases lying between them. As DNA, the CDR3 is TGTGCCAGTAGTAAATCAGCGGATAGCTCCTACGAGCAGTACTTC. As protein: CASSKSADSSYEQYF.

Note on this clonotype: At one boundary the junction diverges from the germline segment, which might be a read error. This chain joins TRBV29-1 and TRBJ1-2, with a weak D call TRBD1 (5 bases). The CDR3 spans 12 residues. CDR1 and CDR2 from the germline V gene are SQVTM and ANQGSEA. The CDR3 sequence is CSVDKDIYGCTF. The CDR3 coding sequence is TGCAGCGTTGATAAGGACATCTATGGCTGCACCTTC.

This clonotype was observed a few times. V is TRBV7-2 and J is TRBJ2-2, with a weak D call TRBD1 (6 bases). Germline assignment: CDR1 SGHTA and CDR2 FQGNSA. The CDR3 consists of 13 residues. V shed 4 bases and J shed 7 bases, with 10 bases lying between them. CDR3 coding DNA: TGTGCCAGCAGCTGGGGGCGGAACGGGGAGCTGTTTTTT. It translates to CASSWGRNGELFF.

V is TRBV20-1 and J is TRBJ2-3; D may match TRBD1 or TRBD2 (6 bases each). This CDR3 has 14 residues. V was shortened by 4 bases and J by 3 bases, with 14 bases between the two germline ends. Looked up from germline, CDR1 is DFQATT and CDR2 is SNEGSKA (reference sequence). CDR3 DNA sequence: TGCAGTGCTAAAAGGGGGGCAGGGACAGATACGCAGTATTTT. Amino acids: CSAKRGAGTDTQYF.

This clonotype was observed a handful of times. This chain joins TRBV2 and TRBJ1-1; the D gene is possibly TRBD1 (5 bases). The CDR3 is made up of 12 amino acids. Germline V gene lookup returns CDR1 SNHLY and CDR2 FYNNEI. The V end lost 7 bases, the J end lost 10 bases, and 16 bases lay between the germline ends. The DNA for the CDR3 is TGTGCCAGCACTGGACCCGGGGGTATAGCTTTCTTT. Protein sequence: CASTGPGGIAFF. Variable domain in full (rest from reference TRBV2 and TRBJ1-1): EPEVTQTPSHQVTQMGQEVILRCVPISNHLYFYWYRQILGQKVEFLVSFYNNEISEKSEIFDDQFSVERPDGSNFTLKIRSTKLEDSAMYFCASTGPGGIAFFGQGTRLTVV.

This clonotype was counted many times. V usage is TRBV5-5 and J usage is TRBJ2-5; tentatively, D is TRBD1 (6 bases). V lost 7 bases and J 1 base, leaving 11 bases between the germline ends. This CDR3 contains 13 residues. From germline, CDR1 is SGHKS and CDR2 YYEKEE (reference sequence). The CDR3 is CASAGTSQETQYF. The CDR3 DNA follows: TGTGCCAGCGCCGGGACATCCCAAGAGACCCAGTACTTC.

In the case of this clonotype: A far larger clone is only one base removed, so a read error is likely. The V call is TRBV7-9, the J call TRBJ1-4; D is unclear. Germline CDR1 SEHNR, CDR2 FQNEAQ (reference sequence). V was trimmed by 1 base and J by 5 bases, leaving 8 bases between them. The CDR3 covers 14 residues. The CDR3 nucleotides read TGTGCCAGCAGCTTAGGCGGAGCAAATGAAAAACTGTTTTTT. Translated, it gives CASSLGGANEKLFF.

This clonotype appeared a few times. This chain joins TRBV7-9 and TRBJ2-7; TRBD2 matches at 8 bases. The CDR3 length is 13 residues. Germline CDR1 SEHNR, CDR2 FQNEAQ (reference sequence). V was pared by 4 bases and J by 6 bases, with 5 bases of the junction left unmatched. The CDR3 DNA reads TGTGCCAGCAGCTCGGGACTAGGGGGCGAGCAGTACTTC. It is translated as CASSSGLGGEQYF.

This clonotype turned up a few times. The chain uses TRBV5-1 and TRBJ1-4; 7 bases are shared with TRBD1. The trim removed 4 bases at V and 8 bases at J, leaving 11 bases unmatched. In germline, CDR1 is SGHRS, CDR2 YFSETQ. The CDR3 totals 15 residues. CDR3 residues: CASSTVPGTAEKLFF. In DNA form, the CDR3 reads TGCGCCAGCAGCACAGTACCCGGGACAGCCGAAAAACTGTTTTTT. Variable domain in full (rest from reference TRBV5-1 and TRBJ1-4): KAGVTQTPRYLIKTRGQQVTLSCSPISGHRSVSWYQQTPGQGLQFLFEYFSETQRNKGNFPGRFSGRQFSNSRSEMNVSTLELGDSALYLCASSTVPGTAEKLFFGSGTQLSVL.

A few counts support this clonotype. V usage is TRBV19 and J usage is TRBJ1-2; 7 bases agree with TRBD1. Trimming at V came to 5 bases and at J to 4 bases, leaving 7 bases not matched to a gene. The CDR3 is 14 amino acids. Germline CDR1 reads LNHDA; CDR2 reads SQIVND (reference sequence). The CDR3 coding sequence is TGTGCCAGTAGTTCCTCCGACAGGGCCTATGGCTACACCTTC. The encoded protein is CASSSSDRAYGYTF.